This T cell receptor (beta chain) was documented in a study of CD8 T cells in ankylosing spondylitis. The CDR3 has 16 amino acids. Germline-derived CDR1 and CDR2 are SQVTM and ANQGSEA. The V segment lost 7 bases and the J segment 3 bases; nucleotides outside the gene matches: 15. TCRdb analysed the 5' RACE reads with MiXCR anew, one entry per CDR3 protein. Here the sample spans some 200,000 distinct CDR3 sequences, 15% to 20% being singletons. This chain uses TRBV29-1 with TRBJ1-1; 9 nucleotides agree with TRBD1. The TCR comes from a male donor aged 10-35 years with ankylosing spondylitis or in good health (not recorded which). The sample comprised blood, either unsorted or a sorted T cell fraction (not recorded which). The CDR3 DNA reads as TGCAGCGCCCGAGGGACAGGGAACAAGAAGTACACTGAAGCTTTCTTT. Amino acid sequence: CSARGTGNKKYTEAFF.